This entry lists 17 T cell receptor beta chains sequenced from one sample in a study of human T cells and chemical hapten exposure. Time point here: patch test 3, about 24 weeks after DPC sensitization. As to treatment: therapeutic diphenylcyclopropenone sensitization with weekly scalp DPC. TCRdb re-called the RACE reads with MiXCR, one entry per CDR3 protein. The sample gives around 150,000 distinct CDR3 sequences, around a quarter of which show up once; approximately 2.3% is in the top ten. The sample in question was whole blood, obtained in connection with sensitization to the hapten diphenylcyclopropenone (DPC). All receptors derive from a woman between 18 and 30 years old with alopecia areata. Some clones in this sample may be carry-over from other donors' samples.

This clonotype was seen only a few times. V usage is TRBV3-1 and J usage is TRBJ1-1; D is unclear. There are 13 residues in the CDR3. Germline assignment: CDR1 LGHDT and CDR2 YNNKEL (reference sequence). V lost 2 bases to trimming and J lost 5 bases, with 9 bases between them. CDR3 amino acids: CASSQTGMTEAFF. The CDR3 nucleotides are TGTGCCAGCAGCCAAACGGGGATGACTGAAGCTTTCTTT.

The chain recombines TRBV5-1 with TRBJ2-7; D is uncertain. This CDR3 spans 13 amino acids. V lost 0 bases to trimming and J lost 5 bases, with 9 bases between them. The germline gives CDR1 SGHRS, CDR2 YFSETQ. The CDR3 reads CASSLVGGHEQYF. The DNA of the CDR3 is TGCGCCAGCAGCTTGGTGGGCGGACACGAGCAGTACTTC.

The chain employs TRBV20-1 and TRBJ2-3; D possibly corresponds to TRBD2 (6 bases). The germline V gene has CDR1 DFQATT and CDR2 SNEGSKA (reference sequence). Trimming took 0 bases from V and 4 from J, leaving 14 bases between them. This CDR3 is built from 15 residues. DNA for the CDR3: TGCAGTGCTAGAGAAAAAGGGAGGATGCCAGATACGCAGTATTTT. It encodes CSAREKGRMPDTQYF.

This clonotype has only a few counts. The V call is TRBV9, the J call TRBJ2-7; 8 bases map to TRBD2. Trimming took 7 bases from V and 2 from J; bases not matched to a gene: 5. Germline V gives CDR1 SGDLS, CDR2 YYNGEE. This CDR3 region has 13 residues. The CDR3 loop is CASGAGDPYEQYF. CDR3 bases: TGTGCCAGCGGAGCGGGGGATCCCTACGAGCAGTACTTC.

The chain uses TRBV18 and TRBJ2-7, with unresolved D. This CDR3 spans 13 amino acids. Trimming removed 6 bases at V and 6 bases at J, with 15 bases between. CDR1 and CDR2 (germline): KGHSH, LQKENI. The CDR3 DNA is TGTGCCAGCTCCACGTATGGCTGGGGCGAGCAGTACTTC. This encodes CASSTYGWGEQYF.

This chain links TRBV5-6 with TRBJ2-1; D is undetermined. The germline V gene has CDR1 SGHDT and CDR2 YYEEEE. The ends were cut back, 0 bases at V and 6 bases at J, with 10 bases in the middle. CDR3 length: 14 amino acids. The chain's CDR3 is CASSLVPPSNEQFF. The CDR3 nucleotides read TGTGCCAGCAGCTTGGTCCCCCCCAGCAATGAGCAGTTCTTC.

The CDR3 nucleotides are TGCGCCAGCAGCCAAGGGGGCTGGACAGGGAGGAGGACTGAAGCTTTCTTT. It codes for CASSQGGWTGRRTEAFF. The J gene is TRBJ1-1, the V gene TRBV4-3; 8 positions agree with TRBD1. The germline V gene encodes CDR1 LGHNA and CDR2 YSLEER. V was pared by 1 base and J by 5 bases, with 12 bases of the junction left unmatched. CDR3 length: 17 residues.

The J gene is TRBJ2-2, the V gene TRBV6-2 or TRBV6-3, with D possibly matching TRBD2 (6 bases). The CDR3 spans 16 residues. CDR1 is MNHEY and CDR2 is SVGEGT in the germline V gene. V was clipped by 4 bases and J by 1 base, with 13 bases between them. As DNA, the CDR3 is TGTGCCAGCAGTTCCCCGGCCGGGGGGAACACCGGGGAGCTGTTTTTT. The encoded protein is CASSSPAGGNTGELFF.

V is TRBV29-1 and J is TRBJ2-2; D could derive from TRBD1 or TRBD2 (5 bases each). CDR3 size: 14 residues. Trimming took 6 bases from V and 3 from J, leaving 14 bases between them. CDR1 is SQVTM and CDR2 is ANQGSEA in the germline V gene. The CDR3 region has the DNA TGCAGCGTCTCTCAGGGAGTTGACACCGGGGAGCTGTTTTTT. Translating gives CSVSQGVDTGELFF.

V and J are TRBV29-1 and TRBJ2-3; the D gene is possibly TRBD2 (6 bases). The CDR3 spans 14 residues. V gave up 7 bases and J gave up 6 bases, with 20 bases separating them. The germline gives CDR1 SQVTM, CDR2 ANQGSEA. The CDR3 is CSAPLAGLRDTQYF. CDR3 DNA sequence: TGCAGCGCCCCGTTGGCGGGGCTACGGGATACGCAGTATTTT.

This clonotype has just a few counts. This chain connects TRBV20-1 to TRBJ2-1; D uncertain. The V gene lost 3 bases and the J gene lost 1 base, with 13 bases spanning the gap. The CDR3 has 15 residues. Germline lookup yields CDR1 DFQATT and CDR2 SNEGSKA (reference sequence). CDR3 region: CSASPFEGSYNEQFF. The CDR3 DNA follows: TGCAGTGCTAGCCCCTTCGAAGGATCCTACAATGAGCAGTTCTTC.

The rearrangement links TRBV10-2 to TRBJ1-1; no reliable D call. This CDR3 spans 13 amino acids. From germline, CDR1 is WSHSY and CDR2 SAAADI. The V and J ends lost 7 bases and 1 base respectively, with 10 bases between them. The CDR3 coding sequence is TGCGCCAGCAAGGACGGTGGGAACACTGAAGCTTTCTTT. Translation gives CASKDGGNTEAFF.

In this sample, this clonotype turned up a few times. The gene calls are TRBV4-3 and TRBJ2-7, with a weak D call TRBD1 (5 bases). The CDR3 is 13 amino acids. Looked up from germline, CDR1 is LGHNA and CDR2 is YSLEER. The V end was cut by 8 bases, the J end by 5 bases, with 16 bases between. The CDR3 spells CASGQGSGDEQYF. CDR3 sequence (DNA): TGCGCCAGCGGGCAGGGTTCGGGCGACGAGCAGTACTTC.

The chain recombines TRBV7-9 with TRBJ2-3; D possibly uses TRBD1 or TRBD2 (5 bases each). This CDR3 has 14 amino acids. Germline lookup yields CDR1 SEHNR and CDR2 FQNEAQ (reference sequence). Trimming shortened V by 4 bases and J by 4 bases, and 12 bases separated the two germline ends. CDR3 DNA: TGTGCCAGCAGCTGGGACGGATACTCAGATACGCAGTATTTT. This gives the protein CASSWDGYSDTQYF.

The chain employs TRBV4-3 and TRBJ2-5, with 11 positions matching TRBD2. Trimming cost V 4 bases and J 3 bases; bases outside gene matches: 7. Germline CDR1 LGHNA, CDR2 YSLEER. The CDR3 is 16 residues long. CDR3 DNA sequence: TGCGCCAGCAGCCCCCGACTAGCGGGGTTGGAAGAGACCCAGTACTTC. Residues: CASSPRLAGLEETQYF.

The chain employs TRBV10-3 and TRBJ2-7, with D possibly TRBD1 on 6 matching bases. The CDR3 extends over 16 amino acids. V lost 0 bases to trimming and J lost 9 bases, with 21 bases between them. Germline V gives CDR1 ENHRY, CDR2 SYGVKD. The CDR3 DNA reads as TGTGCCATCAGTGAGTCGAAGGGGACATCCCCCCACGGGCAGTACTTC. This translates into CAISESKGTSPHGQYF.

The sample holds many counts of this clonotype. The chain employs TRBV4-1 and TRBJ2-5; D ambiguous. The CDR3 extends over 13 amino acids. The germline V gene encodes CDR1 MGHRA and CDR2 YSYEKL. The V end lost 2 bases, the J end lost 5 bases, and 9 bases lay between the germline ends. The CDR3 region has the DNA TGCGCCAGCAGCCAAAACTCCCTTGAGACCCAGTACTTC. Translation: CASSQNSLETQYF.